Below, 30 T cell receptor beta chains from the same sample are listed, as sequenced in a study of long-term antiretroviral therapy in people with HIV. Version v3.0 of the immunoSEQ assay ran at survey level. Some clones are missing from TCRdb's copy, which holds only in-frame ones; the method was immunoSEQ multiplex PCR. The sample lists around 15,000 clones, approximately 85% occurring once. This specimen consisted of unsorted PBMCs, obtained 0.5 years after starting antiretroviral therapy. These receptor sequences come from a middle-aged woman with HIV.

The chain couples TRBV19 to TRBJ2-7, with D perhaps TRBD2 (6 bases). Trimming took off 7 bases at V and 2 bases at J, with 12 bases between the two ends. CDR1 is LNHDA and CDR2 is SQIVND in the germline V gene (reference sequence). This CDR3 is 13 amino acids long. CDR3 in DNA: TGTGCCAGTAAAGCGGGCGGGACCTACGAGCAGTACTTC. This encodes CASKAGGTYEQYF. Using reference TRBV19 and TRBJ2-7 for the parts outside the CDR3, the full variable domain is DGGITQSPKYLFRKEGQNVTLSCEQNLNHDAMYWYRQDPGQGLRLIYYSQIVNDFQKGDIAEGYSVSREKKESFPLTVTSAQKNPTAFYLCASKAGGTYEQYFGPGTRLTVT.

The V and J genes are TRBV7-3 and TRBJ2-6, with D perhaps matching TRBD2 (5 bases). The CDR3 loop spans 13 amino acids. Germline CDR1 is SGHTA and CDR2 is FQGTGA. The germline V and J ends were trimmed by 5 bases and 4 bases, with 6 bases remaining between them. CDR3 sequence (DNA): TGTGCCAGCAGCCCGGGGGGGGCCAACGTCCTGACTTTC. Amino acids: CASSPGGANVLTF.

This clone has just a few counts. The chain recombines TRBV4-2 with TRBJ2-7; TRBD2 aligns across 12 bases. From germline, CDR1 is LGHNA and CDR2 YNFKEQ. Trimming cost V 4 bases and J 3 bases; bases outside gene matches: 7. The CDR3 is 16 amino acids. CDR3 DNA: TGTGCCAGCAGCCCCACCGGACTAGCGGGGAACTACGAGCAGTACTTC. Protein: CASSPTGLAGNYEQYF.

This chain joins TRBV9 and TRBJ2-7; 7 nucleotides match TRBD1. V shed 2 bases and J 0 bases; nucleotides not matched to a gene: 5. The CDR3 totals 15 residues. Per germline, CDR1 SGDLS and CDR2 YYNGEE. CDR3 amino acids: CASSVSDRASYEQYF. The CDR3 DNA reads as TGTGCCAGCAGCGTCTCCGACAGGGCCTCCTACGAGCAGTACTTC.

The chain employs TRBV7-9 and TRBJ2-5; 8 nucleotides agree with TRBD1. V lost 6 bases, J lost 1 base, and 4 bases stayed unmatched. This CDR3 comprises 14 residues. Looked up from germline, CDR1 is SEHNR and CDR2 is FQNEAQ (reference sequence). CDR3 sequence: CASSPQGGQETQYF. The CDR3 coding sequence is TGTGCCAGCAGTCCACAGGGGGGCCAAGAGACCCAGTACTTC.

The J gene is TRBJ2-2, the V gene TRBV5-6; D possibly corresponds to TRBD1 (6 bases). The CDR3 totals 14 residues. V dropped 0 bases and J dropped 5 bases, with 8 bases sitting between them. CDR1 and CDR2 (germline): SGHDT, YYEEEE. The CDR3 bases are TGTGCCAGCAGCTTGGGACAGGCTACCGGGGAGCTGTTTTTT. Translating it yields CASSLGQATGELFF. The whole variable domain, remainder taken from reference TRBV5-6 and TRBJ2-2, is DAGVTQSPTHLIKTRGQQVTLRCSPKSGHDTVSWYQQALGQGPQFIFQYYEEEERQRGNFPDRFSGHQFPNYSSELNVNALLLGDSALYLCASSLGQATGELFFGEGSRLTVL.

The chain recombines TRBV10-3 with TRBJ1-4, with a weak D call TRBD1 (5 bases). Germline CDR1 is ENHRY and CDR2 is SYGVKD. Between the trimmed V and J ends, which lost 0 bases and 0 bases, there was a span of 5 bases. The length of the CDR3 is 15 residues. CDR3: CAISESGATNEKLFF. DNA of the CDR3: TGTGCCATCAGTGAGTCGGGGGCAACTAATGAAAAACTGTTTTTT.

This sequence joins TRBV5-1 and TRBJ2-1; maybe TRBD1 (6 bases). The CDR3 is 15 residues long. Germline V CDR1 and CDR2: SGHRS, YFSETQ. Trimming removed 5 bases from V and 5 bases from J, with 17 bases in between. CDR3 DNA sequence: TGCGCCAGCAGTCCGGGTGGGGGCAGGGACAATGAGCAGTTCTTC. Translation gives CASSPGGGRDNEQFF.

The chain joins TRBV19 to TRBJ2-7; D is unresolved. V lost 6 bases and J lost 0, with 3 bases in between. This CDR3 has 11 residues. Germline loops: CDR1 LNHDA, CDR2 SQIVND (reference sequence). The CDR3 DNA sequence: TGTGCCAGTAGCAACTCCTACGAGCAGTACTTC. It is translated as CASSNSYEQYF.

The V gene is TRBV5-6, the J gene TRBJ2-1; D remains ambiguous. V was trimmed by 1 base and J by 7 bases, leaving 15 bases between them. This CDR3 comprises 15 residues. Germline V lookup: CDR1 SGHDT, CDR2 YYEEEE. This chain's CDR3 is CASSLRAKDRNEQFF. The DNA of the CDR3 is TGTGCCAGCAGCTTGAGGGCCAAAGATAGGAATGAGCAGTTCTTC.

This clone was counted between two and nine times. J is TRBJ2-7 and V is TRBV19, with 7 bases fitting TRBD1. Looked up from germline, CDR1 is LNHDA and CDR2 is SQIVND (reference sequence). V lost 6 bases and J lost 2; bases outside the gene matches: 7. CDR3 length equals 14 residues. The CDR3 reads CASRKGTETYEQYF. The CDR3 bases are TGTGCCAGTAGGAAAGGGACAGAGACCTACGAGCAGTACTTC.

Of note for this clone: The junction shows a germline mismatch at one end, possibly a read error. As DNA, the CDR3 is TGTGCCATCAGTGGGGACCCCTTTAGGGAGCAGTACTTC. Protein: CAISGDPFREQYF. J is TRBJ2-7 and V is TRBV25-1; either TRBD1 or TRBD2 may supply D (5 bases each). The CDR3 is made up of 13 amino acids. The V gene's germline CDR1 is MGHDK and CDR2 SYGVNS.

The V and J genes are TRBV28 and TRBJ1-1, with D possibly being TRBD1 (6 bases). This CDR3 is built from 14 residues. Trimming cost V 3 bases and J 2 bases, with 10 bases left between them. CDR1 and CDR2 (germline): MDHEN, SYDVKM. The CDR3 region has the DNA TGTGCCAGCAGTTTCCGGGACACTAACACTGAAGCTTTCTTT. Residues: CASSFRDTNTEAFF.

This clone came up once. The V gene is TRBV19, the J gene TRBJ2-7; the match to TRBD2 covers 13 bases. The CDR3 consists of 15 residues. Germline CDR1 is LNHDA and CDR2 is SQIVND (reference sequence). Unmatched junction bases numbered 1, after V lost 3 bases and J lost 2 bases. This CDR3 is CASSMGLAGTYEQYF. DNA for the CDR3: TGTGCCAGTAGTATGGGACTAGCGGGGACCTACGAGCAGTACTTC.

A single count supports this clone. The rearrangement joins TRBV25-1 to TRBJ2-3; 7 bases fit TRBD2. In germline, CDR1 is MGHDK, CDR2 SYGVNS. V lost 7 bases, J lost 3 bases, and 13 bases stayed unmatched. This CDR3 is built from 16 residues. CDR3 region: CASTRGLDSSTDTQYF. The CDR3 DNA reads TGTGCCAGCACCCGAGGACTAGATTCTTCTACAGATACGCAGTATTTT.

CDR3 sequence reads: CASSSGTGSYEQYF. CDR3 sequence (DNA): TGTGCCAGTTCCTCCGGGACAGGGTCCTACGAGCAGTACTTC. The chain uses TRBV19 and TRBJ2-7; the match to TRBD1 covers 9 bases. Germline-derived CDR1 and CDR2 are LNHDA and SQIVND (reference sequence). The CDR3 consists of 14 residues. With 8 bases clipped from V and 1 base from J, the junction kept 6 bases outside the gene matches.

V gene TRBV27 combines with J gene TRBJ1-5; 10 bases line up with TRBD1. Germline CDR1 reads MNHEY; CDR2 reads SMNVEV (reference sequence). Unmatched junction bases numbered 24, after V lost 4 bases and J lost 6 bases. This CDR3 is 21 amino acids long. Written as DNA, the CDR3 is TGTGCCAGCAGTTCCAACATAGCGCTAGGGCGACAGGGGGCATACGGTCAGCCCCAGCATTTT. It codes for CASSSNIALGRQGAYGQPQHF.

The rearrangement joins TRBV7-7 to TRBJ1-1; D possibly corresponds to TRBD1 (5 bases). This CDR3 comprises 13 residues. Germline V gene lookup returns CDR1 SSHAT and CDR2 FNYEAQ (reference sequence). V lost 1 base, J lost 4 bases, and 7 bases lay in between. CDR3 sequence: CASSLGQGTEAFF. CDR3 nucleotides: TGTGCCAGCAGCTTAGGGCAGGGCACTGAAGCTTTCTTT.

This clone showed up just a few times. The chain joins TRBV11-3 to TRBJ2-7; D perhaps matches TRBD1 (6 bases). CDR1 is SGHNT, CDR2 YENEEA, per germline. Between the trimmed V and J ends, which lost 4 bases and 6 bases, there was a span of 16 bases. The CDR3 spans 14 residues. CDR3 sequence reads: CASSSWQEGGEQYF. CDR3 bases: TGTGCCAGCAGCTCCTGGCAAGAAGGGGGCGAGCAGTACTTC.

The rearrangement uses TRBV9 and TRBJ2-7; TRBD1 aligns across 10 bases. The CDR3 is 15 residues long. CDR1 SGDLS and CDR2 YYNGEE come from the germline V gene. V lost 3 bases, J lost 4 bases, and 7 bases stayed unmatched. CDR3 residues: CASSGLDRGRYEQYF. The CDR3 DNA follows: TGTGCCAGCAGCGGCCTGGACAGGGGGAGATACGAGCAGTACTTC.

The chain has TRBV28 and TRBJ2-3, with unresolved D. This CDR3 is 15 amino acids long. Between the trimmed V and J ends, which lost 8 bases and 5 bases, there was a span of 20 bases. CDR1 and CDR2 (germline): MDHEN, SYDVKM. This CDR3 is CASSRVWQTLDTQYF. CDR3 DNA sequence: TGTGCCAGCTCCCGCGTGTGGCAAACCTTAGATACGCAGTATTTT.

The chain uses TRBV10-1 and TRBJ1-1, with a possible D match to TRBD1 (5 bases). Germline values: CDR1 WNHNN, CDR2 SYGVQD (reference sequence). The CDR3 contains 14 residues. V gave up 0 bases and J gave up 4 bases, with 9 bases separating them. The CDR3 region has the DNA TGCGCCAGCAGTGAGTCGGGGGTCGGCACTGAAGCTTTCTTT. Translated, it gives CASSESGVGTEAFF.

Here the CDR3 reads CASSARGSSDYEQYF. In nucleotides, the CDR3 is TGTGCCAGCAGCGCCAGGGGGTCTAGCGACTACGAGCAGTACTTC. The rearrangement uses TRBV9 and TRBJ2-7; D may be TRBD1 (7 bases). CDR3 size: 15 residues. Germline V gene data show CDR1 as SGDLS and CDR2 as YYNGEE. The germline V and J ends were trimmed by 3 bases and 3 bases, with 16 bases remaining between them. Full variable domain (outside the CDR3, taken from reference TRBV9 and TRBJ2-7): DSGVTQTPKHLITATGQRVTLRCSPRSGDLSVYWYQQSLDQGLQFLIQYYNGEERAKGNILERFSAQQFPDLHSELNLSSLELGDSALYFCASSARGSSDYEQYFGPGTRLTVT.

The J gene is TRBJ2-1, the V gene TRBV6-1, with D perhaps TRBD1 or TRBD2 (5 bases each). Germline CDR1 and CDR2: MNHNS and SASEGT. This CDR3 comprises 14 residues. Trimming stripped 7 bases from V and 3 bases from J, with 13 bases between. Here the CDR3 reads CASTRDGNYNEQFF. The CDR3 DNA reads TGTGCCAGCACCCGGGACGGCAACTACAATGAGCAGTTCTTC.

In this sample, this clone turned up a few times. The gene calls are TRBV7-9 and TRBJ2-7; weak D call: TRBD1 (6 bases). Looked up from germline, CDR1 is SEHNR and CDR2 is FQNEAQ (reference sequence). Trimming left V 10 bases short and J 0 bases short, with 13 bases between. This CDR3 comprises 13 residues. DNA of the CDR3: TGTGCCATCGGGACGGACAGCTCCTACGAGCAGTACTTC. Translation gives CAIGTDSSYEQYF. The entire variable domain, with the rest obtained from reference TRBV7-9 and TRBJ2-7, is as follows: DTGVSQNPRHKITKRGQNVTFRCDPISEHNRLYWYRQTLGQGPEFLTYFQNEAQLEKSRLLSDRFSAERPKGSFSTLEIQRTEQGDSAMYLCAIGTDSSYEQYFGPGTRLTVT.

The J gene is TRBJ2-2, the V gene TRBV27; the D is unclear. V lost 5 bases and J lost 4, with 8 bases in between. This CDR3 region has 13 residues. Germline V gene data show CDR1 as MNHEY and CDR2 as SMNVEV (reference sequence). For the CDR3, the DNA is TGTGCCAGCAGTGACTGGGGCACCGGGGAGCTGTTTTTT. Its translation: CASSDWGTGELFF.

The chain combines TRBV5-1 with TRBJ1-1, with D unclear. The CDR3 spans 13 residues. The V and J ends lost 4 bases and 4 bases respectively, with 11 bases between them. Germline assignment: CDR1 SGHRS and CDR2 YFSETQ. CDR3 sequence (DNA): TGCGCCAGCAGCCCTCCCACGAGCACTGAAGCTTTCTTT. Translation gives CASSPPTSTEAFF.

The V call is TRBV28, the J call TRBJ2-5; D not resolved. Trimming pared 3 bases from V and 4 bases from J, leaving 3 bases between. CDR1 and CDR2 from the germline V gene are MDHEN and SYDVKM. The CDR3 is made up of 11 amino acids. The CDR3 coding sequence is TGTGCCAGCAGTTTGGGAGAGACCCAGTACTTC. Its protein is CASSLGETQYF.

The V gene is TRBV6-5, the J gene TRBJ1-2; 10 bases agree with TRBD1. J gave up 4 bases and V 0 bases, and 5 bases lay outside the gene matches. Germline CDR1 is MNHEY and CDR2 is SVGAGI. The CDR3 length is 16 residues. The CDR3 spells CASSYSRTGGGYGYTF. The CDR3 DNA sequence: TGTGCCAGCAGTTACTCGCGGACAGGGGGAGGCTATGGCTACACCTTC.

The V call is TRBV18, the J call TRBJ1-4; D is perhaps TRBD1 (5 bases). V was pared by 3 bases and J by 5 bases, with 7 bases between. This CDR3 is built from 13 residues. Germline V gene sequence: CDR1 KGHSH, CDR2 LQKENI. CDR3 coding DNA: TGTGCCAGCTCACCGGGGGGAAATGAAAAACTGTTTTTT. Its protein product is CASSPGGNEKLFF.